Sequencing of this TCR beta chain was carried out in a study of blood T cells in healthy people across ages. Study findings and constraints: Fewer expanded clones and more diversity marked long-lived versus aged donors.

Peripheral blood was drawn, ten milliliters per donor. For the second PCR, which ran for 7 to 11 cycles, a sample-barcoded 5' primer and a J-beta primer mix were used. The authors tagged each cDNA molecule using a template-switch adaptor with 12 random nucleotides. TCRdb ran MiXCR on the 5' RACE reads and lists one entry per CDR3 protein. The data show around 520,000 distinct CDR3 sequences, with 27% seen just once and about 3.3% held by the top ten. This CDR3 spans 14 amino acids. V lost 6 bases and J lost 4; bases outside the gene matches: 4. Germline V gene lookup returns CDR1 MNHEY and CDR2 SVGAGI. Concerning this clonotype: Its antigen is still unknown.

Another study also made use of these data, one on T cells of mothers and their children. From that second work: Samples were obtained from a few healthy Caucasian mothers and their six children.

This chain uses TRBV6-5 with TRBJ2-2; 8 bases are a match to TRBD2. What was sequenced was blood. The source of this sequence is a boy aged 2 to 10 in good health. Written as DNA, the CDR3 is TGTGCCAGCAGCTCGGGGGGGCCCACCGGGGAGCTGTTTTTT. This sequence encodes CASSSGGPTGELFF.